A single sample is the source of the 7 T cell receptor beta chains below, sequenced in a study of blood T cell repertoires in COVID-19. Data came from immunoSEQ multiplex PCR; TCRdb stores just in-frame clones and leaves some out. The profile shows some 340,000 clones, roughly 86% of them singletons. Sequencing input: PBMCs or T cells enriched from blood (not recorded which). The receptors were gathered from a young woman who had recovered from COVID-19.

This clone was detected only once. The rearrangement links TRBV9 to TRBJ1-4; no clear D gene. CDR1 is SGDLS, CDR2 YYNGEE, per germline. V lost 4 bases, J lost 2 bases, and 9 bases lay in between. The length of the CDR3 is 14 residues. CDR3 loop: CASSRSGTNEKLFF. Here the CDR3 DNA reads TGTGCCAGCAGCCGGAGTGGTACTAATGAAAAACTGTTTTTT. The full variable domain, in which reference TRBV9 and TRBJ1-4 provide the parts outside the CDR3, is DSGVTQTPKHLITATGQRVTLRCSPRSGDLSVYWYQQSLDQGLQFLIQYYNGEERAKGNILERFSAQQFPDLHSELNLSSLELGDSALYFCASSRSGTNEKLFFGSGTQLSVL.

The V call is TRBV5-4, the J call TRBJ2-5; 12 nucleotides align to TRBD2. V shed 9 bases, J shed 8 bases, and the junction held 8 bases outside the gene matches. This CDR3 contains 13 residues. The germline CDR1 and CDR2 sequences are SGHNT and YYREEE (reference sequence). This chain's CDR3 is CAISSGGADTQYF. The CDR3 DNA reads as TGTGCCATTTCTAGCGGGGGGGCTGATACCCAGTACTTC.

This clone has more than one count but fewer than ten. The CDR3 DNA is TGTGCCAGCAGTGGGACAGGGGGAAAAAACACTGAAGCTTTCTTT. Protein product: CASSGTGGKNTEAFF. V gene TRBV2 combines with J gene TRBJ1-1; 10 bases map to TRBD1. CDR1 is SNHLY and CDR2 is FYNNEI in the germline V gene. The CDR3 is 15 residues long. J lost 2 bases, V lost 4 bases, and 4 bases had no gene match.

The gene calls are TRBV9 and TRBJ2-6, with D unclear. The germline V gene has CDR1 SGDLS and CDR2 YYNGEE. The V and J ends lost 0 bases and 0 bases respectively, with 13 bases between them. CDR3 length equals 18 residues. CDR3 protein: CASSVGVVIGSGANVLTF. DNA for the CDR3: TGTGCCAGCAGCGTAGGAGTGGTTATCGGCTCTGGGGCCAACGTCCTGACTTTC.

The V gene is TRBV4-1, the J gene TRBJ1-4, with D unclear. CDR1 and CDR2 from the germline V gene are MGHRA and YSYEKL. The CDR3 covers 14 residues. Trimming removed 3 bases at V and 7 bases at J, with 12 bases between. CDR3 loop: CASSHVTAVEKLFF. The CDR3 DNA is TGCGCCAGCAGCCATGTTACCGCGGTTGAAAAACTGTTTTTT.

V usage is TRBV12-3 or TRBV12-4 and J usage is TRBJ1-2, with D perhaps TRBD1 (6 bases). This CDR3 is built from 13 residues. V was pared by 3 bases and J by 8 bases, with 13 bases between. The CDR3 here is CASSFLPRGGYTF. CDR3 DNA sequence: TGTGCCAGCAGTTTTCTGCCCAGGGGAGGCTACACCTTC.

The chain uses TRBV20-1 and TRBJ1-6; D is uncertain. This CDR3 is 14 amino acids long. V was cut by 3 bases and J by 7 bases, with 13 bases left in between. Germline V CDR1 and CDR2: DFQATT, SNEGSKA (reference sequence). CDR3 region: CSASIGSRNSPLHF. CDR3 DNA sequence: TGCAGTGCTAGTATCGGGTCTAGAAATTCACCCCTCCACTTT.